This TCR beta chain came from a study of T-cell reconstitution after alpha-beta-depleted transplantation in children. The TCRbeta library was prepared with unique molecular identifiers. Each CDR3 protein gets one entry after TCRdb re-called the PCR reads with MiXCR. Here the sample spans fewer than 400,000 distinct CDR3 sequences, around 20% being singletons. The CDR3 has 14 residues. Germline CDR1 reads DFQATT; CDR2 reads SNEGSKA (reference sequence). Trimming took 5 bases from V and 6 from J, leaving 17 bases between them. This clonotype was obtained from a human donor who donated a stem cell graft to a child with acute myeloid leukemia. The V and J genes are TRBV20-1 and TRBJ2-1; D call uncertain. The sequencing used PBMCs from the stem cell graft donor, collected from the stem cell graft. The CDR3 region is CSASRDLGVNEQFF. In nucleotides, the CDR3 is TGCAGTGCTTCCCGAGACCTGGGCGTCAATGAGCAGTTCTTC.